Listed below are T cell receptor beta chains from one sample, sequenced in a study of molecular identifiers for immune sequencing clone quantification. A single record per CDR3 protein comes from TCRdb applying MiXCR to the PCR reads. Among about 640,000 distinct CDR3 sequences listed, nearly 20% were seen once. Sequences were obtained from naive CD8+ T cells from blood, with Jurkat cell RNA spiked in. The receptor set was obtained from a human donor in good health. Some libraries in this study had Jurkat cell RNA spiked in. CDR3s include the opening cysteine and the closing phenylalanine or tryptophan. D genes are given only for firm matches. Clone size, where shown, is once, few, many, or a class for clones that have expanded.

CSAQPPGTRGLGEQFF	TGCAGTGCGCAACCGCCCGGGACTAGAGGGTTAGGTGAGCAGTTCTTC	TRBD2	TRBV20-1	TRBJ2-1	NA
CASSVSSGALETDNEQFF	TGTGCCAGCAGCGTTTCTAGCGGGGCACTAGAAACCGACAATGAGCAGTTCTTC	TRBD2	TRBV9	TRBJ2-1	NA
CASSFVDDYEQYF	TGTGCCAGCAGCTTTGTTGACGACTACGAGCAGTACTTC	NA	TRBV5-8	TRBJ2-7	NA
CAWSAPGHPPYEQYF	TGTGCCTGGAGTGCCCCGGGACACCCTCCCTACGAGCAGTACTTC	NA	TRBV30	TRBJ2-7	many
CASSLGDHYEQYF	TGTGCCAGCAGCTTAGGGGATCACTACGAGCAGTACTTC	NA	TRBV7-9	TRBJ2-7	many
CASSPSADRGQGELFF	TGCGCCAGCAGCCCCAGCGCGGACAGGGGGCAGGGGGAGCTGTTTTTT	TRBD1	TRBV4-1	TRBJ2-2	NA
CASSQWSSGANVLTF	TGCGCCAGCAGTCAATGGAGCTCTGGGGCCAACGTCCTGACTTTC	NA	TRBV23-1	TRBJ2-6	many
CASSQEMEGRGIFYEQYF	TGCGCCAGCAGCCAAGAGATGGAGGGCAGGGGGATTTTCTACGAGCAGTACTTC	NA	TRBV4-1	TRBJ2-7	NA
CASSRRDRALRGNQPQHF	TGTGCCAGTAGTAGAAGGGACAGGGCCCTGAGGGGCAATCAGCCCCAGCATTTT	TRBD1	TRBV19	TRBJ1-5	NA
CAGSYGAGANVLTF	TGTGCCGGCAGTTACGGCGCTGGGGCCAACGTCCTGACTTTC	NA	TRBV6-2/TRBV6-3	TRBJ2-6	NA
CASSGPTYEKLFF	TGTGCCAGCAGTGGTCCGACTTATGAAAAACTGTTTTTT	NA	TRBV25-1	TRBJ1-4	few
CASSLGDRGNQETQYF	TGTGCCAGCAGCTTAGGGGACAGGGGGAACCAAGAGACCCAGTACTTC	TRBD1	TRBV7-2	TRBJ2-5	NA
CASSYSDGSGANVLTF	TGTGCCAGCAGTTACTCCGACGGGTCTGGGGCCAACGTCCTGACTTTC	NA	TRBV6-6	TRBJ2-6	many
CASSQDRTRPPHEQFF	TGCGCCAGCAGCCAAGATCGGACTAGACCACCCCATGAGCAGTTCTTC	TRBD2	TRBV4-3	TRBJ2-1	NA
CAWSSYGGGTQGYEQYF	TGTGCCTGGAGCTCTTACGGTGGAGGGACCCAGGGGTACGAGCAGTACTTC	NA	TRBV30	TRBJ2-7	few
CASSYPRSGVTYEQYF	TGTGCCAGCAGTTACCCCCGATCGGGAGTGACCTACGAGCAGTACTTC	NA	TRBV6-2/TRBV6-3	TRBJ2-7	many
CASKERGEDEQFF	TGTGCCAGCAAGGAACGGGGAGAGGATGAGCAGTTCTTC	NA	TRBV11-3	TRBJ2-1	NA
CASSRSSRASYEQYF	TGTGCCAGCAGCCGTTCGTCCAGGGCGTCCTACGAGCAGTACTTC	NA	TRBV27	TRBJ2-7	many
CASSYTQTGELFF	TGTGCCAGCAGTTACACCCAGACCGGGGAGCTGTTTTTT	NA	TRBV6-5	TRBJ2-2	many
CASSNQGVEAFF	TGTGCCAGCAGCAACCAGGGAGTTGAAGCTTTCTTT	NA	TRBV7-9	TRBJ1-1	many
CAWSIPGVYYEQYF	TGTGCCTGGAGTATCCCGGGTGTCTACTACGAGCAGTACTTC	NA	TRBV30	TRBJ2-7	many
CASTQRASGRAITGTQYF	TGTGCCAGCACCCAAAGGGCTAGCGGGAGGGCCATTACAGGTACGCAGTATTTT	TRBD2	TRBV27	TRBJ2-3	NA
CASEALTSGGFQETQYF	TGTGCCAGTGAGGCTCTAACTAGCGGGGGCTTCCAAGAGACCCAGTACTTC	TRBD2	TRBV2	TRBJ2-5	many
CASSQRWGMNTEAFF	TGTGCCAGCAGCCAAAGATGGGGGATGAACACTGAAGCTTTCTTT	NA	TRBV3-1	TRBJ1-1	many
CASSSRWGGLVDTQYF	TGTGCCAGCAGTTCCCGGTGGGGGGGGCTCGTAGATACGCAGTATTTT	NA	TRBV27	TRBJ2-3	many
CASSRGGFREQYF	TGTGCCAGTAGTCGTGGGGGTTTTCGCGAGCAGTACTTC	NA	TRBV19	TRBJ2-7	NA
CASSQAKESGNQPQHF	TGTGCCAGCAGCCAAGCGAAAGAGTCAGGCAATCAGCCCCAGCATTTT	NA	TRBV3-1	TRBJ1-5	NA
CASSQGGSPANTGELFF	TGTGCCAGCAGCCAAGGGGGCAGTCCCGCGAACACCGGGGAGCTGTTTTTT	TRBD1	TRBV12-3/TRBV12-4	TRBJ2-2	many
CASSSQGAGEQYF	TGTGCCAGCAGTTCTCAGGGGGCTGGAGAGCAGTACTTC	TRBD1	TRBV27	TRBJ2-7	many
CASSPGLSGGTQETQYF	TGTGCCAGTAGCCCGGGACTCAGTGGGGGGACCCAAGAGACCCAGTACTTC	NA	TRBV19	TRBJ2-5	many
CASSWTGMGSQPQHF	TGTGCCAGCAGTTGGACAGGGATGGGGAGTCAGCCCCAGCATTTT	TRBD1	TRBV12-3/TRBV12-4	TRBJ1-5	many
CASSPSPWTGPTDTQYF	TGTGCCAGCAGCCCTAGTCCGTGGACAGGACCCACAGATACGCAGTATTTT	TRBD1	TRBV13	TRBJ2-3	many
CSVTGTELVKAFF	TGCAGTGTTACCGGGACAGAGTTAGTAAAAGCTTTCTTT	TRBD1	TRBV20-1	TRBJ1-1	many
CSARDPSGINSPLHF	TGCAGTGCTAGAGATCCCTCCGGGATAAATTCACCCCTCCACTTT	NA	TRBV20-1	TRBJ1-6	NA
CASSGGVGTGFGGYTF	TGTGCCAGCAGCGGCGGAGTCGGGACAGGGTTTGGAGGCTACACCTTC	TRBD1	TRBV11-2	TRBJ1-2	many
CASKSGMEETQYF	TGTGCCAGCAAATCGGGTATGGAAGAGACCCAGTACTTC	NA	TRBV12-3/TRBV12-4	TRBJ2-5	many